Below, 18 T cell receptor beta chains from the same sample are listed, as sequenced in a study of T cells of healthy individuals (dated by TCRdb to the late 2010s). The library was generated by 5' RACE. The sequencer listed for this sample is Illumina MiSeq. TCRdb reprocessed the public reads (quality trimming at Q25 with fastp, clone calling with MiXCR) and kept in-frame beta chains. Every entry covers one CDR3 protein and lists the most common genes and DNA from its rows. This sample has around 100,000 distinct CDR3 sequences in its table, and roughly 18% of those were observed once. 6.2% of the sample belongs to the ten largest clones. The source of these receptors is a human donor in good health.

V and J are TRBV12-5 and TRBJ1-1; a possible D gene is TRBD1 (6 bases). V was pared by 3 bases and J by 5 bases, with 10 bases between. Germline V gene lookup returns CDR1 LGHNT and CDR2 FRNRAP. CDR3 length equals 13 residues. CDR3 nucleotides: TGTGCTAGTGGTTTAGGAGGGGGAACTGAAGCTTTCTTT. Encoded protein: CASGLGGGTEAFF.

Only a few counts were recorded for this clonotype. V usage is TRBV7-9 and J usage is TRBJ1-1, with D unresolved. V lost 3 bases and J 8 bases, leaving 16 bases between the germline ends. Germline V gives CDR1 SEHNR, CDR2 FQNEAQ (reference sequence). The CDR3 extends over 14 amino acids. This CDR3 reads CASSFFEIVAEAFF. Here the CDR3 DNA reads TGTGCCAGCAGCTTTTTCGAAATCGTGGCAGAAGCTTTCTTT.

Concerning this clonotype: One base away lies a much larger clone, so this may be a sequencing read error. V gene TRBV7-6 combines with J gene TRBJ1-2, with 8 nucleotides matching TRBD1. V trimming: 2 bases; J trimming: 5 bases; junction bases outside the gene matches: 7. CDR1 SGHVS and CDR2 FNYEAQ come from the germline V gene. The CDR3 length is 15 residues. The CDR3 reads CASSLSGTGAYGYTF. CDR3 DNA sequence: TGTGCCAGCAGCTTATCTGGGACAGGAGCTTATGGCTACACCTTC.

CDR3 sequence: CATKDGAATNEKLFF. The DNA of the CDR3 is TGTGCCACCAAGGACGGGGCAGCAACTAATGAAAAACTGTTTTTT. This sequence joins TRBV6-2 or TRBV6-3 and TRBJ1-4; D possibly corresponds to TRBD1 (5 bases). The CDR3 length is 15 residues. The germline V gene has CDR1 MNHEY and CDR2 SVGEGT. The germline V and J ends were trimmed by 10 bases and 0 bases, with 15 bases remaining between them.

The table lists this clonotype with many counts. The chain has TRBV6-1 and TRBJ1-2; D ambiguous. CDR1 and CDR2 from the germline V gene are MNHNS and SASEGT. V lost 2 bases to trimming and J lost 2 bases, with 12 bases between them. This CDR3 comprises 15 residues. The CDR3 coding sequence is TGTGCCAGCAGTGAATTCGTTGGGGTGAACTATGGCTACACCTTC. Residues: CASSEFVGVNYGYTF.

The V call is TRBV6-5, the J call TRBJ1-1; D is unclear. Trimming removed 4 bases from V and 1 base from J, with 7 bases in between. Germline lookup yields CDR1 MNHEY and CDR2 SVGAGI. The CDR3 is 13 residues long. The CDR3 DNA is TGTGCCAGCAGTTTAAGGTGGAACACTGAAGCTTTCTTT. This encodes CASSLRWNTEAFF.

J is TRBJ2-5 and V is TRBV6-5; D is undetermined. Germline V gene lookup returns CDR1 MNHEY and CDR2 SVGAGI. With 0 bases removed from V and 1 base from J, the gap between germline ends came to 12 bases. The CDR3 has 16 amino acids. In DNA form, the CDR3 reads TGTGCCAGCAGTTACTCGAGATTGGACGCCCAAGAGACCCAGTACTTC. Its protein is CASSYSRLDAQETQYF.

The rearrangement links TRBV12-3 or TRBV12-4 to TRBJ2-3, with 9 nucleotides matching TRBD2. With 0 bases clipped from V and 4 bases from J, the junction kept 5 bases outside the gene matches. The CDR3 spans 16 residues. The CDR3 sequence is CASSLAGLASADTQYF. In DNA, the CDR3 is TGTGCCAGCAGTTTAGCGGGACTAGCAAGCGCAGATACGCAGTATTTT.

The chain combines TRBV11-2 with TRBJ2-3; perhaps TRBD1 as D (6 bases). The germline V and J ends were trimmed by 5 bases and 0 bases, with 15 bases remaining between them. The CDR3 covers 16 residues. Germline values: CDR1 SGHAT, CDR2 FQNNGV. This CDR3 reads CASSPHKGESTDTQYF. CDR3 bases: TGTGCCAGCAGCCCTCACAAGGGGGAGAGCACAGATACGCAGTATTTT.

This clonotype has only a few counts. The genes are TRBV29-1 and TRBJ2-7, with no clear D. This CDR3 region has 12 residues. The V and J ends lost 5 bases and 7 bases respectively, with 15 bases between them. CDR1 and CDR2 from the germline V gene are SQVTM and ANQGSEA. DNA for the CDR3: TGCAGCGTTCTGGGCAGCCCTACGGAGCAGTACTTC. It yields the protein CSVLGSPTEQYF.

The chain recombines TRBV6-2 or TRBV6-3 with TRBJ1-1; TRBD1 agrees at 10 bases. The CDR3 extends over 13 amino acids. The trim removed 2 bases at V and 8 bases at J, leaving 2 bases unmatched. Germline lookup yields CDR1 MNHEY and CDR2 SVGEGT. CDR3 sequence (DNA): TGTGCCAGCAGTTACCTGACAGGGGGCGAAGCTTTCTTT. It translates to CASSYLTGGEAFF.

This clonotype was observed a handful of times. The J gene is TRBJ1-2, the V gene TRBV12-5; D gene uncertain. Deletions cut 3 bases from V and 0 bases from J, with 8 bases between. The CDR3 is 14 amino acids. Germline-derived CDR1 and CDR2 are LGHNT and FRNRAP. The CDR3 here is CASGLTPSNYGYTF. DNA for the CDR3: TGTGCTAGTGGTTTAACACCTTCTAACTATGGCTACACCTTC.

In its sample, this clonotype was seen many times. The chain links TRBV4-1 to TRBJ2-7, with D possibly matching TRBD2 (5 bases). Germline lookup yields CDR1 MGHRA and CDR2 YSYEKL. Trimming took 1 base from V and 0 from J, leaving 19 bases between them. The CDR3 covers 18 residues. The CDR3 is CASSQADFLGIGSYEQYF. The CDR3, as DNA: TGCGCCAGCAGCCAAGCGGACTTTCTCGGCATAGGCTCCTACGAGCAGTACTTC.

The V and J genes are TRBV28 and TRBJ2-2; 11 bases map to TRBD2. V dropped 6 bases and J dropped 7; count of bases not matched to a gene: 7. The CDR3 contains 15 residues. Looked up from germline, CDR1 is MDHEN and CDR2 is SYDVKM. The CDR3 is CASRPSSGRFGELFF. DNA of the CDR3: TGTGCCAGCAGACCTTCTAGCGGGAGGTTCGGGGAGCTGTTTTTT. The full variable domain, with the rest looked up from reference TRBV28 and TRBJ2-2, is DVKVTQSSRYLVKRTGEKVFLECVQDMDHENMFWYRQDPGLGLRLIYFSYDVKMKEKGDIPEGYSVSREKKERFSLILESASTNQTSMYLCASRPSSGRFGELFFGEGSRLTVL.

The rearrangement links TRBV9 to TRBJ2-5, with no clear D. Germline V CDR1 and CDR2: SGDLS, YYNGEE. The CDR3 covers 12 residues. Trimming removed 2 bases at V and 4 bases at J, with 6 bases between. The CDR3 DNA reads TGTGCCAGCAGCGTGACGGTAGAGACCCAGTACTTC. Its protein product is CASSVTVETQYF.

This clonotype was seen many times. CDR3 bases: TGTGCCAGCAGCTTACGGGGGTTCGGGGCCAACGTCCTGACTTTC. Translated, it gives CASSLRGFGANVLTF. The chain carries TRBV7-2 and TRBJ2-6; a weak D match, TRBD2 (6 bases). In germline, CDR1 is SGHTA, CDR2 FQGNSA. The CDR3 sequence is 15 residues long. V lost 2 bases, J lost 4 bases, and 9 bases lay in between.

V gene TRBV19 combines with J gene TRBJ2-2; 9 bases align to TRBD1. Trimming cost V 8 bases and J 4 bases; bases outside gene matches: 17. Germline values: CDR1 LNHDA, CDR2 SQIVND (reference sequence). The CDR3 is made up of 18 amino acids. CDR3 in amino acids: CASGPHTGTGYGTGELFF. The CDR3 DNA sequence: TGTGCCAGTGGCCCTCACACCGGGACAGGGTATGGCACCGGGGAGCTGTTTTTT.

This clonotype was recorded at least ten times. The J gene is TRBJ1-4, the V gene TRBV7-9; 9 bases align to TRBD1. Germline loops: CDR1 SEHNR, CDR2 FQNEAQ (reference sequence). The CDR3 length is 15 residues. The trim removed 5 bases at V and 5 bases at J, leaving 6 bases unmatched. In nucleotides, the CDR3 is TGTGCCAGCAGCCCGAGGGACAGGGAGAATGAAAAACTGTTTTTT. Translated, it gives CASSPRDRENEKLFF. Variable domain in full (rest from reference TRBV7-9 and TRBJ1-4): DTGVSQNPRHKITKRGQNVTFRCDPISEHNRLYWYRQTLGQGPEFLTYFQNEAQLEKSRLLSDRFSAERPKGSFSTLEIQRTEQGDSAMYLCASSPRDRENEKLFFGSGTQLSVL.